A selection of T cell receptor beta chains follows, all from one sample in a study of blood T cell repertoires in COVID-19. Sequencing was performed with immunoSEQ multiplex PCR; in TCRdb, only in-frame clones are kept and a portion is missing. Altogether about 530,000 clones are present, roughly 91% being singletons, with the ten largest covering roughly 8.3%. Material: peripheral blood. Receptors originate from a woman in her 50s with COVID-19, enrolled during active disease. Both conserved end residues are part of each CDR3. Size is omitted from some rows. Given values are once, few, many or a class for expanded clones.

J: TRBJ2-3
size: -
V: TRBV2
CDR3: CASREGTRLSTDTQYF

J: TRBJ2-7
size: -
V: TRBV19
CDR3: CASSISGGRAYEQYF

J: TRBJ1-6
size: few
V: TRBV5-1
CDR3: CASSRSRSYNSPLHF

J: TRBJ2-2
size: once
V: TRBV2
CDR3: CASGGQRNGELFF

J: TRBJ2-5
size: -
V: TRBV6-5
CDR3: CASRHDQETQYF

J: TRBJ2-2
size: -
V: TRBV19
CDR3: CASTLRSLNTGELFF

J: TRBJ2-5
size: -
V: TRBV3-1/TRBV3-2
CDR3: CASSQERAQETQYF

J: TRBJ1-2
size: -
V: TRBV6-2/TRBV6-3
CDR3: CASSYRLQGNYGYTF

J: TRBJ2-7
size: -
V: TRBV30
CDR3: CAWSVRGAAYEQYF

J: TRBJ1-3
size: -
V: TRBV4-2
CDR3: CASRNFGGADSGNTIYF

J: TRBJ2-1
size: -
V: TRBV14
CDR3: CASSQGLAYNEQFF

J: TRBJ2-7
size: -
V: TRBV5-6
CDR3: CASSLGRQHEQYF

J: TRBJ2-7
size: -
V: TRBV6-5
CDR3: CASSYSWDRGQGQYF

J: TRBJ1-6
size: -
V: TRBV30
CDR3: CAWSVDRTTSPLHF

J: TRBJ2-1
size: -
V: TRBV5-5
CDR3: CASSLEGGSYNEQFF

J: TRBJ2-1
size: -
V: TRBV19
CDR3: CASSTLYGSYNEQFF

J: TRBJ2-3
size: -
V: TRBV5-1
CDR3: CASSLGLAGGGTQYF